This entry is about one T cell receptor (beta chain). Antigen: not known. This entry comes from a study of shared clonotypes between healthy human individuals. Turning to the study itself: There were three CD4 naive, three CD4 memory, two CD8 naive and one CD8 memory plates per donor.

Study-wide points: It was the non-shared clonotypes that had lower generation probabilities than clonotypes shared by all four donors.

Trimming took off 4 bases at V and 5 bases at J, with 18 bases between the two ends. From germline, CDR1 is SGHRS and CDR2 YFSETQ. The CDR3 covers 16 residues. Profiling relied on immunoSEQ multiplex PCR, and the TCRdb table lists in-frame clones only, not all of them. The table lists more than 900,000 clones, 75% to 85% of them singletons. The sequenced material came from memory CD4+ T cells from PBMCs. The subset was: CD45RA-negative fraction. This rearrangement joins TRBV5-1 to TRBJ1-4; D unresolved. The clonotype comes from a man younger than 35 in good health. Some clones in this sample may be carry-over from other donors' samples. The CDR3 loop is CASSQSRGDGNEKLFF. CDR3 DNA sequence: TGCGCCAGCAGCCAATCTCGGGGAGACGGGAATGAAAAACTGTTTTTT.